What follows are 2 T cell receptor beta chains derived from one specimen sequenced in a study of Graves' ophthalmopathy and Graves' hyperthyroidism (dated by TCRdb to 2016 to 2019). Sequencing relied on an Illumina HiSeq 2000. TCR beta CDR3 regions were amplified from RNA transcripts for repertoire sequencing. The first round of RT-PCR was done with HTBI primers and the Qiagen OneStep RT-PCR kit, and was followed by a second round of multiplex PCR, then size selection and purification. TCRdb reprocessing: public reads trimmed at Q25 with fastp, clones called with MiXCR, in-frame beta chains kept. Duplicate CDR3 protein sequences are folded into a single record with the most common DNA and genes. This sample gives around 1,000,000 distinct CDR3 sequences in total; approximately 35% of them show up just once. Approximately 10% of the sample is in the top ten clones. Material: peripheral blood or thyroid tissue (not recorded which). These receptors all stem from an adult man with Graves' hyperthyroidism.

The J gene is TRBJ2-2, the V gene TRBV10-3; 10 bases are a match to TRBD1. CDR3 size: 15 residues. The germline gives CDR1 ENHRY, CDR2 SYGVKD. The V segment lost 10 bases and the J segment 8 bases; nucleotides outside the gene matches: 13. The CDR3 DNA follows: TGTGCCAGCAGACCCGACAGGGGGCCGAGGGGGGAGCTGTTTTTT. This gives the protein CASRPDRGPRGELFF.

This clonotype occurred many times. This chain uses TRBV15 with TRBJ1-2, with 8 bases that match TRBD1. The CDR3 has 16 amino acids. The germline V gene encodes CDR1 LNHNV and CDR2 YYDKDF (reference sequence). Trimming took 2 bases from V and 0 from J; bases not matched to a gene: 5. CDR3 DNA sequence: TGTGCCACCAGCAGATCCAAGGACAGGGCTAACTATGGCTACACCTTC. Its translation is CATSRSKDRANYGYTF.